This T cell receptor (beta chain) came from a study of cytomegalovirus exposure and HLA in healthy donors (dated by TCRdb to 2015 to 2018). Context from the whole study: According to an earlier analysis of 550 to 700 of the donors, about 190 million T cells yielded over 90 million unique TCR beta sequences and approximately 280 Gb of sequence data. Among some 400 genotyped donors of the cohort, an average of approximately 240,000 unique TCR beta nucleotide sequences was sequenced per donor, of which approximately 18% were non-productive. Every repertoire in the discovery cohort had been generated on one and the same sequencing platform. The study was designed to test whether signatures of past pathogen exposure could be identified by cataloging public T cell receptors. An earlier analysis of roughly 580 of the donors used high-throughput TCR beta sequencing to judge whether each TCR beta V gene segment behaved as functional or pseudogenic. In a later genetic analysis, genome-wide SNP genotypes for about 65% of the roughly 670 donors were used, and that subset was treated as a discovery cohort. High-throughput TCR immunosequencing, statistical association of individual TCRs with disease status, and machine learning were combined to predict cytomegalovirus infection status. Four or five DR-DQ haplotypes were handled as single units for association and clustering, since linkage in the cohort was strong. Rather than using new phenotypic data, the later analysis identified candidate immune exposures from TCR beta sequences and from how often those sequences occurred across donors. Both class I and class II loci were covered by HLA typing, at four-digit resolution. Of the roughly 400 genotyped donors, 65% to 90% were placed in the genetic ancestry cluster associated with self-reported Caucasian donors. Approximately 310 gigabases of sequencing data and around 80 million unique TCR sequences made up an early release that covered 500 to 650 HLA-typed donors. A later analysis re-analyzed previously published TCR beta repertoires from approximately 700 donors and added high-resolution HLA genotyping to study TCR occurrence patterns. The study profiled the T cell repertoires of about 640 subjects by immunosequencing and related them to cytomegalovirus serostatus. Donor age, sex, ethnicity and CMV serostatus were collected together with the repertoire data. In addition to the first cohort of approximately 650 subjects, a separate validation cohort of approximately 110 different subjects was used. The number of donors typed differed by locus, with roughly 629-640 for A, B, C, DRB1 and DQB1, approximately 500 for DQA1, 600 to 610 for DPA1, and some 470 for DPB1.

The cohort consisted of approximately 670 healthy bone marrow donors. At the time of sampling, all cohort members were nominally healthy, though unrecorded immune exposures were likely present. The donor was CMV seropositive and belonged to the group of 250 to 350 seropositive cohort members. A peripheral blood sample was collected from each donor, and TCR beta sequencing was performed on peripheral blood mononuclear cells. The Qiagen DNeasy Blood Extraction Kit was used to extract genomic DNA from the blood cell samples. Points on this clone: Which antigen it targets is not known. Base quality data are lacking; no much larger clone is found one base away.

The method behind the library was the immunoSEQ multiplex PCR assay. For the multiplex PCR, a mixture combining 60 forward primers for TCR Vbeta segments and 13 reverse primers for TCR Jbeta segments was used. The CDR3 region of rearranged TCR beta genes was amplified from genomic DNA with a multiplex PCR assay. On the Illumina HiSeq System, the amplified TCR beta libraries were sequenced as 87-base-pair reads. As for the authors' bioinformatics: A later analysis tallied roughly 78 million unique TCR beta chains across the 666 repertoires, and around 9.9 million of those chains were shared by two or more donors. Raw reads were error-corrected and collapsed into unique sequences by a nearest-neighbor algorithm in which closely related sequences were merged to remove PCR and sequencing errors. To assign V, D and J gene segments, CDR3 sequences were aligned to IMGT reference sequences. For a sequence to be retained, a match of at least six nucleotides was required to both a V gene segment and a J gene segment. A rearrangement counted as productive if the CDR3 had no stop codons and remained in frame with V and J, and every other rearrangement counted as non-productive. CDR3 was defined by IMGT convention, running from the second conserved V-encoded cysteine to the conserved J-encoded phenylalanine. Sequences without an unambiguous match to a single V gene segment were excluded from the earlier analysis of a few hundred of the donors. In an earlier analysis of some 590 of the donors, a V segment was called functional when productive rearrangements were above 56.7%, and segregating when the standard deviation between donors exceeded 5%. A statistical classification framework was built to diagnose cytomegalovirus status from the catalog of TCR beta chain sequences. In a later analysis, V and J genes were assigned by comparing TCR nucleotide sequences against IMGT/GENE-DB human TR gene sequences. The TCRdist pipeline was used in a later analysis to assign CDR3 sequences and most-parsimonious VDJ recombination scenarios. A later analysis defined each TCR beta chain by its CDR3 amino acid sequence plus V-gene family, and excluded reads lacking a unique V-gene family. To address suspected cross-contamination and a sequencing artifact, a later analysis removed around 590 highly shared, low-generation-probability nucleotide sequences. In a later analysis, a clonal expansion index for each public chain was calculated from normalized within-repertoire ranks of inferred template counts. In a later analysis, generation probabilities were computed with a VDJ recombination model fitted to out-of-frame rearrangements, and the resulting probabilities were checked against IGoR. In a later analysis, hypergeometric tests were used to score TCR-TCR, TCR-HLA and TCR-CMV co-occurrence, with a repertoire-size bias correction applied to TCR pairs. In a later analysis, false discovery rates were estimated by permuting HLA or CMV assignments 20 times. In a later analysis, co-occurring TCRs were grouped using DBSCAN, and TCRdist sequence similarity was added for clustering within HLA-allele-positive subsets. Co-occurrence clustering excluded repertoires with fewer than 30,000 or more than 120,000 public chains, plus five with anomalous nucleotide sharing. The table comes from immuneACCESS by way of TCRdb, which keeps in-frame sequences with V and J called. Part of the clones is missing from these tables; in studies checked, under half for an unresolved V gene and the rest for unknown reasons. V, J and clone size reflect that table, while D and trimming were determined from the DNA. The sample records over 150,000 clones, 70% to 80% of which are singletons. The ten largest clones take up roughly 10% of the sample.

Its CDR3 holds 15 amino acids, cysteine through phenylalanine. Only the CDR3 DNA is retained, 45 bases long and in frame from the first base. V drops 5 bases and J drops 2 bases, leaving 15 bases in between. CDR1 and CDR2 (SGHAT, FQNNGV) derive from the germline V gene. Broader findings and caveats from the paper: Because counts were too low, about 18 rarely observed V segments, including chromosome 9 orphons, were excluded from the earlier analysis of 587 of the donors. A further reported finding was that TCR beta sequences accurately predicted the HLA-A and HLA-B alleles for most subjects in the first cohort. Compared with the approximately 600-donor mean, donors in an Asian-associated ancestry cluster had fewer N-insertions in productive TCRs, according to a later genetic analysis. Cytomegalovirus status was reported to be diagnosed by the classifier with high specificity and sensitivity in both the original and validation cohorts. In a later analysis, TCR association rates were found to vary across HLA loci, with the most associated TCRs seen for DRB1 alleles and the fewest for HLA-C alleles. Most TCR sequences were seen in very few donors, while some public TCRs were found in many individuals. Some IMGT-functional V segments, including TRBV6-2 and TRBV6-3, could not be distinguished by the 87-base-pair reads and were therefore excluded. Roughly uniform sequencing depth across donors was assumed in presence/absence analyses, although this assumption may not hold. The authors suggested that the approach could potentially be generalized to other disease states and immunological phenotypes. Correlated functional status among segregating V segments might reflect linkage disequilibrium, but an unknown experimental factor could not be ruled out. A later genetic analysis associated a missense DCLRE1C variant with V-gene and J-gene trimming of TCR beta chains, and an independent cohort replicated the association. A cluster of highly shared sequence variants was judged likely to be a technical artifact of the sequencing pipeline. Only TCR beta chains were sequenced in this cohort, and the absence of alpha or paired-chain data limited detectable features. Compared with equally common non-associated chains, HLA-associated TCR beta chains in a later analysis were more clonally expanded and had lower generation probabilities. According to a later analysis, most CMV-associated TCR beta chains appeared to be HLA-restricted, and the HLA associations seemed to be driven largely by CMV exposure. The study listed approximately 150 TCR beta chains as associated with cytomegalovirus. The only immune exposure information available for the cohort was CMV serostatus. When HLA alleles, especially DR and DQ, strongly co-occurred, attributing TCR associations to individual alleles was difficult. In a later analysis, some 18,000 TCR beta sequences were associated with specific HLA alleles at a false discovery rate of 0.05. HLA typing was unavailable for some donors at each locus, so association tests used only the typed subset. According to a later analysis, parvovirus B19, influenza, CMV and Epstein-Barr virus appeared linked to several top co-occurrence clusters. An earlier analysis of roughly 570 of the donors showed that most TCR beta V segments appeared in productive rearrangements either about 87% or about 30% of the time, which broadly matched IMGT annotations. A few of the identified cytomegalovirus-associated TCR beta chains were confirmed in vitro to be specific for cytomegalovirus antigens.

The V and J genes are TRBV11-2 and TRBJ1-1; TRBD1 is a possible D gene, resting on 6 matching bases. The source of this sequence is a man between 18 and 29 years old in good health and CMV-seropositive. Sequences were obtained from PBMCs. The nucleotide sequence is TGTGCCAGCAGCCCTTATGCAGGGGTCAACACTGAAGCTTTCTTT. This yields the protein CASSPYAGVNTEAFF.